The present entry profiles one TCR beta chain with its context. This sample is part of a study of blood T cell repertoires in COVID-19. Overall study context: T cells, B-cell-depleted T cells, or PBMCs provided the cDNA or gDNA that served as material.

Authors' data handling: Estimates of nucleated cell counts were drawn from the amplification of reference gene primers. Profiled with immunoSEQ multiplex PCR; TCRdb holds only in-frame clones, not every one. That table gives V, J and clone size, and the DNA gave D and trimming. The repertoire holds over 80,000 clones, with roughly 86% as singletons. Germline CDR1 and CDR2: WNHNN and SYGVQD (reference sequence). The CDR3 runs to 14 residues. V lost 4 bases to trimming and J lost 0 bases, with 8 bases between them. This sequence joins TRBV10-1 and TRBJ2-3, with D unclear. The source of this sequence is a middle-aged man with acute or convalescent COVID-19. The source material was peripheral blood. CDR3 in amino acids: CASSVDGSTDTQYF. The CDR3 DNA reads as TGCGCCAGCAGTGTTGACGGGAGCACAGATACGCAGTATTTT.